This T cell receptor (beta chain) was sequenced in a study of blood T cell repertoires in COVID-19. Study context: Acute and convalescent COVID-19 samples came from the United States, Italy and Spain. T cells, B-cell-depleted T cells, or PBMCs provided the cDNA or gDNA that served as material.

The CDR3 consists of 16 residues. Trimming at V came to 1 base and at J to 3 bases, leaving 5 bases not matched to a gene. Germline assignment: CDR1 SGHRS and CDR2 YFSETQ. Methods used by the authors: Nucleated cell number was recorded as an estimate derived from reference gene primer amplification. Some clones are missing from TCRdb's copy, which holds only in-frame ones; the method was immunoSEQ multiplex PCR. The DNA gave D and trimming, while V, J and clone size come from that table. The repertoire has 100,000 to 150,000 clones, roughly 80% of them found once; the top ten carry 1.4% to 1.5%. The sequenced material came from peripheral blood. The genes are TRBV5-1 and TRBJ1-4; the match to TRBD1 covers 8 bases. This TCR came from a man aged 55 to 70 with acute or convalescent COVID-19. CDR3 region: CASSLTPGQANEKLFF. The CDR3 DNA is TGCGCCAGCAGCTTGACCCCGGGACAGGCTAATGAAAAACTGTTTTTT.